This T cell receptor (beta chain) was found in a study of cytomegalovirus exposure and HLA in healthy donors. Study at large: A prior study identified approximately 120 million unique TCR beta sequences from roughly 170 million T cells.

Comments on this clone: Its antigen is unidentified.

All the people who gave samples were healthy bone marrow donors. Primers included in the PCR were 60 Vbeta and 13 Jbeta primers. Only in-frame clones appear in the TCRdb table, and some are missing; sequencing was by immunoSEQ multiplex PCR. The sample consists of approximately 120,000 clones, approximately 73% of them appearing once. Findings and limits, study-wide: Specific recognition of CMV antigens was confirmed in vitro for three chains (all CMV-associated).

Trimming removed 3 bases from V and 7 bases from J, with 13 bases in between. Germline CDR1 is KGHSH and CDR2 is LQKENI. The CDR3 has 13 amino acids. This sequence originates from a man aged 55 to 70 in good health and CMV-seropositive. The V gene is TRBV18, the J gene TRBJ2-7; maybe TRBD2 (5 bases). The sequenced sample consisted of PBMCs. The CDR3 reads CASSPDTGGEQYF. CDR3 DNA: TGTGCCAGCTCACCTGATACGGGCGGGGAGCAGTACTTC.